This T cell receptor beta chain was documented in a study of blood T cells in healthy people across ages. Study-wide results and limits: A strong correlation was seen between TCR beta diversity and naive T cell percentage.

With a J-beta primer mix and a sample-barcoded 5' primer, a second PCR ran about 7 to 11 cycles. The study obtained at least 2.5 million CDR3-containing paired-end reads from every sample. Each CDR3 protein gets one entry after TCRdb re-called the 5' RACE reads with MiXCR. The sample lists 700,000 to 900,000 distinct CDR3 sequences, roughly 25% occurring once. Per the germline V gene, CDR1 is MDHEN and CDR2 is SYDVKM. The V end lost 6 bases, the J end lost 7 bases, and 16 bases lay between the germline ends. The CDR3 sequence is 15 residues long. Each donor had 7.5 to 10 milliliters of peripheral blood drawn. Worth noting for this clonotype: Its antigen is not identified.

This sample also belongs to another study, concerning T cells of mothers and their children.

The sample consisted of blood. This TCR came from a boy younger than 18 in good health. This chain uses TRBV28 with TRBJ1-6, with D perhaps TRBD1 (5 bases). CDR3 protein: CASRRRTGPNSPLHF. The CDR3 bases are TGTGCCAGCAGGCGGAGAACAGGACCAAATTCACCCCTCCACTTT.